The source of this TCR beta chain is a study of T cell responses to AZD1222 COVID-19 vaccine. Study outcomes and limitations: Only a handful of people who got AZD1222 tested seropositive at baseline.

Generated by immunoSEQ multiplex PCR, the TCRdb table keeps only in-frame clones and is missing some. Of some 180,000 clones detected, about 93% appear once; the ten largest clones hold around 1%. Worth noting for this clone: The antigen remains undetermined.

The CDR3 contains 13 residues. J was trimmed by 8 bases and V by 8 bases; bases with no gene match: 8. Germline V gene lookup returns CDR1 SGHAT and CDR2 FQNNGV. The sample here was peripheral blood, taken 28 days after the second dose of the MenACWY control vaccine. This chain joins TRBV11-2 and TRBJ2-2; 7 bases match TRBD2. This receptor was obtained from an adult who received the MenACWY meningococcal vaccine as a control. The CDR3 protein is CASGSGDWGELFF. As DNA, the CDR3 is TGTGCCAGCGGCAGCGGGGATTGGGGGGAGCTGTTTTTT.